These T cell receptor beta chains were read from a single sample in a study of OX40 agonist ivuxolimab in advanced cancers. Using immunoSEQ multiplex PCR, the repertoire was profiled, and TCRdb retains in-frame clones only, with some absent. The sample includes more than 8,500 clones, 88% of them seen just once. The sample here was CD4+ or CD8+ T cells sorted from blood, taken in a trial of the OX40 agonist ivuxolimab. The receptor source for this set is an adult with an advanced solid tumor such as melanoma, head and neck, liver or kidney cancer. Each CDR3 is given with its conserved first and last residue. D genes are given only for firm matches. Clone size, where shown, is once, few, many, or a class for clones that have expanded.

TGTGCCAGCAGTTTTCAATCCTACGAGCAGTACTTC | CASSFQSYEQYF | TRBJ2-7 | 12 | TRBV28 | . | .
TGTGCCAGTAGTATCAAGCGTGGGCATGAGCAGTTCTTC | CASSIKRGHEQFF | TRBJ2-1 | 13 | TRBV19 | . | .
TGTGCCAGCAGCTCCACCTCGAACTACGAGCAGTACTTC | CASSSTSNYEQYF | TRBJ2-7 | 13 | TRBV6-6 | . | .
TGTGCCAGCACCGAAACAGGGCGGCAAGAGACCCAGTACTTC | CASTETGRQETQYF | TRBJ2-5 | 14 | TRBV7-9 | . | medium-sized
TGTGCCAGCAGTTTCGCAGGGGCCGCTCAGCCCCAGCATTTT | CASSFAGAAQPQHF | TRBJ1-5 | 14 | TRBV27 | . | medium-sized
TGTGCCAGCAGTGAAACCAGAGGGGGGGGTGAGCAGTTCTTC | CASSETRGGGEQFF | TRBJ2-1 | 14 | TRBV6-1 | . | .
TGTGCCAGCAGCTCCATAACATGGGATGAGCAGTTCTTC | CASSSITWDEQFF | TRBJ2-1 | 13 | TRBV7-8 | . | .
TGTGCCAGCAGCCCAACAGGACCAACTAATGAAAAACTGTTTTTT | CASSPTGPTNEKLFF | TRBJ1-4 | 15 | TRBV6-1 | . | .
TGTGCCAGTAGGAAGGGTAGCTACGAGCAGTACTTC | CASRKGSYEQYF | TRBJ2-7 | 12 | TRBV19 | . | .
TGTGCCAGCCTCAGGACGGACTATAGCAATCAGCCCCAGCATTTT | CASLRTDYSNQPQHF | TRBJ1-5 | 15 | TRBV11-2 | . | .
TGTGCCAGCAGTGAAAAAACTCTAGATAATTCACCCCTCCACTTT | CASSEKTLDNSPLHF | TRBJ1-6 | 15 | TRBV2 | . | .
TGCGCCAGCAGCCAAGAGGGGGCGTCGAGCTCTGGAAACACCATATATTTT | CASSQEGASSSGNTIYF | TRBJ1-3 | 17 | TRBV4-1 | . | .
TGCAGTGCTAGACAGGGCTTCGAGCAGTACTTC | CSARQGFEQYF | TRBJ2-7 | 11 | TRBV20-1 | . | .
TGTGCCAGCAGTTACTCGGGTAATTCACCCCTCCACTTT | CASSYSGNSPLHF | TRBJ1-6 | 13 | TRBV6-5 | . | .
TGTGCCAGCAGTGAATCGCAAGGGATCGCTGGAAACACCATATATTTT | CASSESQGIAGNTIYF | TRBJ1-3 | 16 | TRBV6-1 | . | once
TGCGCCAGCACTGCACTAGCGGGGAGTTACCGATCTAGTACAGATACGCAGTATTTT | CASTALAGSYRSSTDTQYF | TRBJ2-3 | 19 | TRBV10-2 | TRBD2 | .
TGTGCCAGTAGTATCTTCACAGGGGACTCTGGAAACACCATATATTTT | CASSIFTGDSGNTIYF | TRBJ1-3 | 16 | TRBV19 | TRBD1 | .
TGTGCCAGCAGCTTAGCGGTGGACAGATATGGCTACACCTTC | CASSLAVDRYGYTF | TRBJ1-2 | 14 | TRBV7-9 | . | .
TGTGCCAGCAGTGCACACAGAACAGATACGCAGTATTTT | CASSAHRTDTQYF | TRBJ2-3 | 13 | TRBV27 | . | .
TGTGCCAGCAGCGCTCTAGCGGGGGGCCCCTACAATGAGCAGTTCTTC | CASSALAGGPYNEQFF | TRBJ2-1 | 16 | TRBV7-9 | TRBD2 | .
TGCGCCAGCAGCTGGACAGGGGGGTACGAGCAGTACTTC | CASSWTGGYEQYF | TRBJ2-7 | 13 | TRBV5-1 | TRBD1 | .
TGTGCCAGCAGCTTAGTGGCTAGCGGTGGGAATGAGCAGTTCTTC | CASSLVASGGNEQFF | TRBJ2-1 | 15 | TRBV7-6 | TRBD2 | once
TGCAGCGTCCGGACAACCGCTAACTATGGCTACACCTTC | CSVRTTANYGYTF | TRBJ1-2 | 13 | TRBV29-1 | . | .
TGCGCCAGCAGCCCCACCGGGACAGGGGGTAGGTACGAGCAGTACTTC | CASSPTGTGGRYEQYF | TRBJ2-7 | 16 | TRBV5-1 | TRBD1 | .
TGTGCCAGCAGTTCCTGGGGCGGGGTCGACAAAAACATTCAGTACTTC | CASSSWGGVDKNIQYF | TRBJ2-4 | 16 | TRBV6-5 | . | .
TGTGCCAGCAGCCCCGTAATGACAAGGTCCTACAATGAGCAGTTCTTC | CASSPVMTRSYNEQFF | TRBJ2-1 | 16 | TRBV7-9 | . | .
TGTGCCAGCAGGGTGGGACAGGGGCACACCGGGGAGCTGTTTTTT | CASRVGQGHTGELFF | TRBJ2-2 | 15 | TRBV6-1 | TRBD1 | .
TGTGCCAGCAGTTTAGGCACAGATACGCAGTATTTT | CASSLGTDTQYF | TRBJ2-3 | 12 | TRBV27 | . | .